Detailed here is one T cell receptor (beta chain). The protocol was immunoSEQ multiplex PCR, while the TCRdb copy is restricted to in-frame clones and leaves out a portion. The repertoire consists of approximately 150,000 clones, with about nine tenths occurring once and the leading ten covering about two fifths. The data are from a study of blood T cell repertoires in COVID-19. V lost 6 bases, J lost 1 base, and 7 bases lay in between. There are 14 residues in the CDR3. Per germline, CDR1 MGHDK and CDR2 SYGVNS. The TCR was taken from a man between 50 and 59 years old who had recovered from COVID-19. The rearrangement joins TRBV25-1 to TRBJ2-6; no firm D call. The sample taken for sequencing was peripheral blood. The CDR3: CASRTKSGANVLTF. CDR3 in DNA: TGTGCCAGCAGAACAAAGTCTGGGGCCAACGTCCTGACTTTC.